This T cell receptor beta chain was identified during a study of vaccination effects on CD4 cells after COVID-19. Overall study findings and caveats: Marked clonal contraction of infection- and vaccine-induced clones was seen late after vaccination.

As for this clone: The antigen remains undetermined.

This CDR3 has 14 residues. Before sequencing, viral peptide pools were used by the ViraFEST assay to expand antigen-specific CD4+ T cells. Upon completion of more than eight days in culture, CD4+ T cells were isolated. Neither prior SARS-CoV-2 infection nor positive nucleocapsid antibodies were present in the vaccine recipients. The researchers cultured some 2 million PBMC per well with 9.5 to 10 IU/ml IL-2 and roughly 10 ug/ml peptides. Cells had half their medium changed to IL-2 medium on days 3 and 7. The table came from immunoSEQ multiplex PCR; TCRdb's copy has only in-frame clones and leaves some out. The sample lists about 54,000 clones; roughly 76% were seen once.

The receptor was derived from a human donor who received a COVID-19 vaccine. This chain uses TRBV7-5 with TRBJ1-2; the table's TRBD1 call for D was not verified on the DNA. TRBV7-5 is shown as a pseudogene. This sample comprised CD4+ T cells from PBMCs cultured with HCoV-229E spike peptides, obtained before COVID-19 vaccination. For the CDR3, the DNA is TGTGCCAGAAGCTTAAAGGGGGAATCCTATGGCTACACCTTC. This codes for CARSLKGESYGYTF.